This note documents a single T cell receptor (beta chain) sequence. Its specificity is not known. Assay: immunoSEQ multiplex PCR; the TCRdb copy retains only in-frame clones and omits some. The sample consists of 37,000 or so clones, 70% to 90% of them appearing once. The sample belongs to a study of STAT5B mutations in CD4+ large granular lymphocyte leukemia. Study-wide results and caveats: Compared with healthy controls (2/35), patient top clones favored TRBV06 (8/27).

This CDR3 region has 13 residues. V lost 4 bases to trimming and J lost 8 bases; unmatched junction nucleotides: 7. Per the germline V gene, CDR1 is SGHNT and CDR2 is YYREEE (reference sequence). This receptor was obtained from a human donor in good health. V usage is TRBV5-4 and J usage is TRBJ1-2; TRBD1 matches 8 bases. Specimen: CD4+ T cells from blood buffy coats. CDR3 bases: TGTGCCAGCAGCACGACAGGGGTTGAAGGCTACACCTTC. Translating gives CASSTTGVEGYTF.